A single sample gave rise to the 8 T cell receptor beta chains below, sequenced in a study of blood T cells in healthy people across ages. Combining a sample-barcoded 5' primer with a J-beta primer mix, a second PCR ran for roughly 7 to 11 cycles. TCRdb re-called the 5' RACE reads with MiXCR, one entry per CDR3 protein. The sample shows approximately 800,000 distinct CDR3 sequences, roughly 50% of them seen only once. Material: blood. These receptors were taken from a man under 40 in good health.

The chain employs TRBV4-1 and TRBJ1-2; 10 bases match TRBD1. The V gene's germline CDR1 is MGHRA and CDR2 YSYEKL. CDR3 size: 14 residues. V gave up 8 bases and J gave up 2 bases; unmatched junction bases: 5. CDR3 region: CASGTGDLNYGYTF. DNA of the CDR3: TGCGCCAGCGGGACAGGGGACCTAAACTATGGCTACACCTTC.

V gene TRBV4-3 combines with J gene TRBJ2-1; D unresolved. The V end lost 2 bases, the J end lost 6 bases, and 14 bases lay between the germline ends. The CDR3 has 15 residues. CDR1 and CDR2 from the germline V gene are LGHNA and YSLEER. CDR3 sequence (DNA): TGCGCCAGCAGCCAACAAGCACAGCCCGTCAATGAGCAGTTCTTC. Its protein is CASSQQAQPVNEQFF.

The chain employs TRBV29-1 and TRBJ1-1; D possibly corresponds to TRBD1 (5 bases). V lost 3 bases and J 1 base, leaving 9 bases between the germline ends. Germline loops: CDR1 SQVTM, CDR2 ANQGSEA. The CDR3 covers 13 residues. In DNA, the CDR3 is TGCAGCGTTGAGCAGGGAGGGAACACTGAAGCTTTCTTT. It specifies CSVEQGGNTEAFF.

The V call is TRBV2, the J call TRBJ2-3, with unresolved D. Trimming took off 3 bases at V and 0 bases at J, with 7 bases between the two ends. The CDR3 loop spans 14 amino acids. Germline-derived CDR1 and CDR2 are SNHLY and FYNNEI. CDR3 coding DNA: TGTGCCAGCAGTGAGCAATCTAGCACAGATACGCAGTATTTT. This translates into CASSEQSSTDTQYF.

The chain joins TRBV6-2 or TRBV6-3 to TRBJ2-6; D unclear. The CDR3 totals 15 residues. CDR1 and CDR2 (germline): MNHEY, SVGEGT. Deletions cut 2 bases from V and 4 bases from J, with 9 bases between. The CDR3 DNA follows: TGTGCCAGCAGTTACATCGCCGTCGGGGCCAACGTCCTGACTTTC. Amino acid sequence: CASSYIAVGANVLTF.

J is TRBJ1-1 and V is TRBV19; the D gene is possibly TRBD1 (5 bases). Trimming removed 5 bases at V and 5 bases at J, with 18 bases between. The CDR3 is made up of 15 amino acids. Germline V gene lookup returns CDR1 LNHDA and CDR2 SQIVND (reference sequence). The CDR3 sequence: CASSPHTEGRTEAFF. DNA for the CDR3: TGTGCCAGTAGTCCACACACTGAGGGGCGAACTGAAGCTTTCTTT.

The gene calls are TRBV11-3 and TRBJ2-1; D remains ambiguous. Between the trimmed V and J ends, which lost 2 bases and 3 bases, there was a span of 8 bases. Germline V gene sequence: CDR1 SGHNT, CDR2 YENEEA. The CDR3 has 14 amino acids. CDR3 protein: CASSLPGDYNEQFF. The CDR3 DNA follows: TGTGCCAGCAGCTTACCGGGTGACTACAATGAGCAGTTCTTC.

On this clonotype itself: A much more abundant neighbour one base away suggests this may be a read error. The rearrangement uses TRBV12-3 or TRBV12-4 and TRBJ2-7; TRBD2 matches at 7 bases. The V and J ends lost 5 bases and 0 bases, in that order; junction bases with no gene match: 4. The CDR3 length is 14 residues. The CDR3 DNA sequence: TGTGCCAGCAGTGCGCGACTAGCCTCCTACGAGCAGTACTTC. Translated: CASSARLASYEQYF.